This TCR beta chain was recorded in a study of cytomegalovirus exposure and HLA in healthy donors. In the case of this clone: What it binds is unknown.

General observations from the study: Reports state that TCR beta sequences accurately predicted most subjects' HLA-A and HLA-B alleles. Three CMV-associated chains proved CMV antigen-specific in vitro. The study put 160 or so TCR beta chains on its list as cytomegalovirus-associated.

Donors counted as nominally healthy when sampled, yet unrecorded immune exposures were likely. The CDR3 runs 14 residues. Germline values: CDR1 SEHNR, CDR2 FQNEAQ (reference sequence). The V segment lost 4 bases and the J segment 2 bases; nucleotides outside the gene matches: 5. Primers included in the PCR were 60 Vbeta and 13 Jbeta primers. Measured with immunoSEQ multiplex PCR; TCRdb has only the in-frame clones, and not every one. This repertoire shows roughly 100,000 clones, approximately 71% found once; its top ten account for less than 8.5%. Sequenced sample: PBMCs. The J gene is TRBJ2-7, the V gene TRBV7-9, with 7 nucleotides matching TRBD1. The sequence was collected from a female donor in good health and CMV-seronegative. The CDR3 sequence: CASSSRQGTYEQYF. The CDR3 nucleotides read TGTGCCAGCAGCTCTCGACAGGGAACCTACGAGCAGTACTTC.